The sequence of this TCR beta chain was determined in a study of blood T cell repertoires in COVID-19. In the study overall: Italy, Spain and the United States were the sources of the convalescent and acute COVID-19 samples.

The data were produced by immunoSEQ multiplex PCR, yet TCRdb's version contains in-frame clones alone and is incomplete. Among under 150,000 clones listed, roughly four fifths were seen once. This CDR3 contains 15 residues. CDR1 is LGHDT and CDR2 is YNNKEL in the germline V gene (reference sequence). V lost 4 bases to trimming and J lost 3 bases, with 12 bases between them. The material sequenced was peripheral blood. The rearrangement joins TRBV3-1 (or the pseudogene TRBV3-2) to TRBJ1-4, with D perhaps matching TRBD1 (5 bases). The source is a human donor in a cohort sampled during active COVID-19. The CDR3 DNA reads TGTGCCAGCAGCCCCACAGGTCAGGCTAATGAAAAACTGTTTTTT. The encoded protein is CASSPTGQANEKLFF.